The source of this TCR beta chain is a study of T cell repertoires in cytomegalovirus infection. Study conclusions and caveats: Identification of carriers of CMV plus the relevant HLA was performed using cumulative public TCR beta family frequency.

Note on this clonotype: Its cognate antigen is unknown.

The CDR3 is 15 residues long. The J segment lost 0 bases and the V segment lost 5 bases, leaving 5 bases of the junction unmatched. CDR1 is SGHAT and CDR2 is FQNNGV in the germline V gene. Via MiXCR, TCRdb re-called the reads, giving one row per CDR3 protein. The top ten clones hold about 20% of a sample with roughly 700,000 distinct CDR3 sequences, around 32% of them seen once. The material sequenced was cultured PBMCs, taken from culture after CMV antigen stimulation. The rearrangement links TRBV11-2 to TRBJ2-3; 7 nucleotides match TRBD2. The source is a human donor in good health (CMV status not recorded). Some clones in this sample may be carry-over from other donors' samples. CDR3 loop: CASSGLGSSTDTQYF. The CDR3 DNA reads TGTGCCAGCAGCGGACTAGGTTCGAGCACAGATACGCAGTATTTT.